A single sample is the source of the 8 T cell receptor beta chains below, sequenced in a study of T cells in Graves' hyperthyroidism and ophthalmopathy. It was RNA transcripts that yielded the amplified TCR beta CDR3 regions. In the first-round RT-PCR of the TCR CDR3, the HTBI primer set was used. TCRdb recomputed calls from the multiplex PCR reads with MiXCR, one row per CDR3 protein. The data contain approximately 600,000 distinct CDR3 sequences, 14% of them singletons. Sequencing was performed on blood. The receptors here all came from a woman aged 18-29 years with Graves' ophthalmopathy.

This clonotype occurred many times. V is TRBV5-1 and J is TRBJ1-1; D not certain. Trimming left V 4 bases short and J 5 bases short, with 18 bases between. The CDR3 spans 15 residues. Germline V gene sequence: CDR1 SGHRS, CDR2 YFSETQ. CDR3 DNA sequence: TGCGCCAGCAGCCCGGACGGAGAGGGAGGAACTGAAGCTTTCTTT. This codes for CASSPDGEGGTEAFF.

Many counts were recorded for this clonotype. This chain joins TRBV29-1 and TRBJ2-1, with 7 bases fitting TRBD2. The CDR3 extends over 14 amino acids. Per the germline V gene, CDR1 is SQVTM and CDR2 is ANQGSEA. V lost 4 bases, J lost 6 bases, and 9 bases stayed unmatched. CDR3 bases: TGCAGCGTTGGGGCGGGAGAAGGGCTCAATGAGCAGTTCTTC. This sequence encodes CSVGAGEGLNEQFF.

At least ten counts were recorded for this clonotype. V usage is TRBV12-3 or TRBV12-4 and J usage is TRBJ2-1; 10 nucleotides match TRBD2. Trimming took 4 bases from V and 3 from J; bases not matched to a gene: 6. CDR3 length: 16 amino acids. The chain's CDR3 is CASSYSSGSGYNEQFF. The CDR3 DNA reads TGTGCCAGCAGTTATTCTAGCGGGAGCGGCTACAATGAGCAGTTCTTC.

This clonotype was counted many times. The chain uses TRBV5-6 and TRBJ2-5; D is tentatively TRBD1 or TRBD2 (6 bases each). Looked up from germline, CDR1 is SGHDT and CDR2 is YYEEEE. Trimming took off 2 bases at V and 2 bases at J, with 22 bases between the two ends. The CDR3 runs 18 residues. CDR3 sequence (DNA): TGTGCCAGCAGCTTTTCACGGAGGGGGAGGTGGAGTCAAGAGACCCAGTACTTC. This encodes CASSFSRRGRWSQETQYF.

This chain links TRBV10-1 with TRBJ2-3; TRBD2 matches 10 bases. The CDR3 has 15 amino acids. Germline loops: CDR1 WNHNN, CDR2 SYGVQD (reference sequence). V was pared by 3 bases and J by 2 bases, with 2 bases of the junction left unmatched. The CDR3 region is CASSELAGNTDTQYF. CDR3 sequence (DNA): TGCGCCAGCAGTGAACTAGCGGGGAACACAGATACGCAGTATTTT.

This clonotype was seen repeatedly, ten times or more. The chain combines TRBV28 with TRBJ1-5; a weak D match, TRBD1 (6 bases). CDR1 is MDHEN, CDR2 SYDVKM, per germline. Trimming took off 3 bases at V and 6 bases at J, with 12 bases between the two ends. This CDR3 contains 14 residues. Here the CDR3 DNA reads TGTGCCAGCAGTTTGCACACAGGGATTCAGCCCCAGCATTTT. Its translation is CASSLHTGIQPQHF.

The genes are TRBV12-3 or TRBV12-4 and TRBJ1-3; no firm D call. V was shortened by 8 bases and J by 1 base, with 3 bases between the two germline ends. This CDR3 comprises 11 residues. Here the CDR3 reads CASFSGNTIYF. For the CDR3, the DNA is TGTGCCAGCTTTTCTGGAAACACCATATATTTT.

In the case of this clonotype: The junction departs from germline at one end; a sequencing error may be responsible. The rearrangement joins TRBV6-9 to TRBJ1-2; D may be TRBD1 (5 bases). CDR1 is MNHGY, CDR2 SVAAGI, per germline. CDR3 length: 14 residues. The DNA for the CDR3 is TGTGCCAGCAGTTACGGGCAGGGCGGGTATGGCCACACCTTC. Translation gives CASSYGQGGYGHTF.